The 7 T cell receptor beta chains listed next were all sequenced from one sample in a study of T-cell reconstitution after alpha-beta-depleted transplantation in children. Unique molecular identifiers tagged the TCRbeta library. Using its own MiXCR run on the PCR reads, TCRdb lists one record per CDR3 protein. The sample comprises around 600,000 distinct CDR3 sequences, around 17% of which are singletons, and 1.1% rests with the top ten. The sample in question was PBMCs from the stem cell graft donor, obtained from the stem cell graft. These receptors were taken from a human donor who donated a stem cell graft to a child with acute myeloid leukemia.

This clonotype has at least ten counts. The J gene is TRBJ2-5, the V gene TRBV20-1; D may be TRBD2 (5 bases). Trimming removed 3 bases from V and 5 bases from J, with 10 bases in between. This CDR3 is built from 12 residues. Germline CDR1 is DFQATT and CDR2 is SNEGSKA (reference sequence). The CDR3: CSASMPGETQYF. The DNA for the CDR3 is TGCAGTGCTAGTATGCCGGGGGAGACCCAGTACTTC.

This clonotype was recorded many times. This rearrangement joins TRBV20-1 to TRBJ2-5; TRBD1 aligns across 7 bases. The germline gives CDR1 DFQATT, CDR2 SNEGSKA (reference sequence). The J segment lost 5 bases and the V segment lost 3 bases, leaving 9 bases of the junction unmatched. The CDR3 totals 14 residues. The CDR3 loop is CSASRQGVMETQYF. CDR3 nucleotides: TGCAGTGCTAGCAGACAGGGAGTGATGGAGACCCAGTACTTC.

This clonotype was recorded many times. This chain uses TRBV20-1 with TRBJ1-2, with a tentative D call TRBD1 (6 bases). Germline CDR1 reads DFQATT; CDR2 reads SNEGSKA (reference sequence). This CDR3 comprises 14 residues. The V gene lost 0 bases and the J gene lost 2 bases, with 10 bases spanning the gap. The CDR3 DNA follows: TGCAGTGCTAGAGAATGGACAGTCAACTATGGCTACACCTTC. Residues: CSAREWTVNYGYTF.

This clonotype has a count of ten or more. The V and J genes are TRBV6-5 and TRBJ1-1; D not certain. V was trimmed by 2 bases and J by 3 bases, leaving 16 bases between them. The germline CDR1 and CDR2 sequences are MNHEY and SVGAGI. The CDR3 totals 16 residues. CDR3 sequence: CASSYDLGLRDTEAFF. The CDR3 DNA reads TGTGCCAGCAGTTACGATCTGGGTCTTAGGGACACTGAAGCTTTCTTT.

The sample holds many counts of this clonotype. This sequence joins TRBV6-5 and TRBJ2-7; 9 bases fit TRBD2. V trimming: 4 bases; J trimming: 0 bases; junction bases outside the gene matches: 4. This CDR3 is built from 15 residues. The germline gives CDR1 MNHEY, CDR2 SVGAGI. Here the CDR3 reads CASSSGGGASYEQYF. For the CDR3, the DNA is TGTGCCAGCAGTTCCGGCGGGGGGGCCTCCTACGAGCAGTACTTC.

This clonotype was detected a few times. This chain uses TRBV27 with TRBJ1-2; D gene uncertain. Germline lookup yields CDR1 MNHEY and CDR2 SMNVEV (reference sequence). Trimming took 0 bases from V and 4 from J, leaving 12 bases between them. The CDR3 spans 15 residues. In nucleotides, the CDR3 is TGTGCCAGCAGTTTATCGAAGTACAGTTTCTATGGCTACACCTTC. Translated: CASSLSKYSFYGYTF.

This clonotype was counted a few times. The rearrangement uses TRBV5-1 and TRBJ1-1; D gene ambiguous. This CDR3 is 12 amino acids long. V lost 4 bases and J lost 7, with 11 bases in between. Germline V gives CDR1 SGHRS, CDR2 YFSETQ. The chain's CDR3 is CASSPDGNEAFF. CDR3 in DNA: TGCGCCAGCAGCCCCGACGGTAATGAAGCTTTCTTT.